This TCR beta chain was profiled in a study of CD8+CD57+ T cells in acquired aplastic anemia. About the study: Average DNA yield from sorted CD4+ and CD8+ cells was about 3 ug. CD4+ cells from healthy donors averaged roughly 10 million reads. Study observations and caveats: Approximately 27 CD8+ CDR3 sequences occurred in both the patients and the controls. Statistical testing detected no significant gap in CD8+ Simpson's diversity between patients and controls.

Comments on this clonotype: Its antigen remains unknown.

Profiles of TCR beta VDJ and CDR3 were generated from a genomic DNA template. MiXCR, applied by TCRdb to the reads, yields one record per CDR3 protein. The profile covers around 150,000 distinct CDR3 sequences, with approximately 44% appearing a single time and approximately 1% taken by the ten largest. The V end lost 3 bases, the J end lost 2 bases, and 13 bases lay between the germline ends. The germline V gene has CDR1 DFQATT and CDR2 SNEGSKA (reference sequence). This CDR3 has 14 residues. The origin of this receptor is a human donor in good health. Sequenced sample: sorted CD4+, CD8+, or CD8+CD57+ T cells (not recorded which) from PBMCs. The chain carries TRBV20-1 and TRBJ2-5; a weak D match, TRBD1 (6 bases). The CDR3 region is CSARMDSFQETQYF. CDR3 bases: TGCAGTGCTAGGATGGACAGTTTTCAAGAGACCCAGTACTTC.